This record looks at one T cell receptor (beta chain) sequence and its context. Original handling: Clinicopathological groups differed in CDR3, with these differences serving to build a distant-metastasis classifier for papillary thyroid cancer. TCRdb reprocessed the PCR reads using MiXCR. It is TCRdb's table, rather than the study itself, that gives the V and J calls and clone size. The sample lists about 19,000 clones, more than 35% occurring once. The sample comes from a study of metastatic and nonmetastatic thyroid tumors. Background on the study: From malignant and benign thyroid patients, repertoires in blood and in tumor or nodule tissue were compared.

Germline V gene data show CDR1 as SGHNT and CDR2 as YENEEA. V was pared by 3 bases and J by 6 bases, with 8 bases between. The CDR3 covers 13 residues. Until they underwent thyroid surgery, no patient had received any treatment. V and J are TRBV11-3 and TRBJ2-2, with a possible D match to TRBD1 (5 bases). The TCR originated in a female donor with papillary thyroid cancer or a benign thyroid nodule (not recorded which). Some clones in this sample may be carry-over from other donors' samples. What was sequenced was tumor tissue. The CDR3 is CASSFDSAGELFF. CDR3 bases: TGTGCCAGCAGCTTCGACAGCGCCGGGGAGCTGTTTTTT.